Below are 20 T cell receptor beta chains sequenced from a single sample in a study of PD-1 blockade in classical Hodgkin lymphoma. Each and every patient relapsed after autologous stem cell transplantation, and patients got differing brentuximab vedotin exposure. CD4+ T cells were purified from thawed PBMCs by negative selection. TCRdb's copy holds only in-frame clones and misses some; the assay was immunoSEQ multiplex PCR. The sample includes around 23,000 clones, 84% of them seen just once. This sample comprised CD4+ T cells from blood, obtained at baseline. Source of these receptors: a human donor with classical Hodgkin lymphoma.

The chain recombines TRBV7-2 with TRBJ2-7, with TRBD1 matching over 7 bases. CDR3 length: 12 residues. The ends lost 4 bases at V and 6 bases at J; junction bases unmatched: 3. Germline V gives CDR1 SGHTA, CDR2 FQGNSA. In DNA form, the CDR3 reads TGTGCCAGCAGCTCACAGGGGACCGAGCAGTACTTC. Translation gives CASSSQGTEQYF.

This chain uses TRBV4-3 with TRBJ2-1; D is possibly TRBD1 or TRBD2 (6 bases each). This CDR3 is 15 amino acids long. V was clipped by 3 bases and J by 7 bases, with 16 bases between them. CDR1 and CDR2 (germline): LGHNA, YSLEER. The CDR3 sequence is CASSQGSRGQNEQFF. The CDR3 DNA follows: TGCGCCAGCAGCCAGGGTAGTCGGGGGCAGAATGAGCAGTTCTTC.

CDR3: CASSRGDGGNSPLHF. CDR3 nucleotides: TGTGCCAGCTCCAGGGGGGACGGCGGGAATTCACCCCTCCACTTT. The rearrangement uses TRBV18 and TRBJ1-6, with 7 bases fitting TRBD1. The CDR3 consists of 15 residues. Germline V lookup: CDR1 KGHSH, CDR2 LQKENI. V lost 6 bases and J lost 7; bases outside the gene matches: 9.

On this clone itself: A read error may produce the germline difference seen at one junction end. The chain uses TRBV28 and TRBJ2-7, with D maybe TRBD2 (5 bases). The V gene's germline CDR1 is MDHEN and CDR2 SYDVKM. The CDR3 covers 13 residues. CDR3 region: CASSPLQAAGPSF. The CDR3 DNA reads as TGTGCCAGCAGCCCACTCCAGGCGGCGGGTCCCAGCTTC.

This clone qualifies as medium-sized. This chain connects TRBV7-9 to TRBJ1-2; 7 nucleotides align to TRBD1. CDR1 is SEHNR and CDR2 is FQNEAQ in the germline V gene (reference sequence). V dropped 2 bases and J dropped 6; count of bases not matched to a gene: 3. The CDR3 is 13 residues long. The chain's CDR3 is CASSLPQGDGYTF. CDR3 in DNA: TGTGCCAGCAGCTTACCGCAGGGGGATGGCTACACCTTC. Looking up the rest from reference TRBV7-9 and TRBJ1-2 gives the full variable domain: DTGVSQNPRHKITKRGQNVTFRCDPISEHNRLYWYRQTLGQGPEFLTYFQNEAQLEKSRLLSDRFSAERPKGSFSTLEIQRTEQGDSAMYLCASSLPQGDGYTFGSGTRLTVV.

The chain combines TRBV20-1 with TRBJ1-4, with D unresolved. The germline V gene has CDR1 DFQATT and CDR2 SNEGSKA (reference sequence). Trimming cost V 1 base and J 9 bases, with 6 bases left between them. This CDR3 is built from 11 residues. The CDR3 region has the DNA TGCAGTGCTAGAGCTGGCCAAAAACTGTTTTTT. It is translated as CSARAGQKLFF.

This clone was detected a few times. V gene TRBV9 combines with J gene TRBJ1-2, with D unclear. V dropped 0 bases and J dropped 2 bases, with 11 bases sitting between them. CDR1 and CDR2 from the germline V gene are SGDLS and YYNGEE. CDR3 size: 15 residues. Here the CDR3 reads CASSVALTPNYGYTF. CDR3 DNA: TGTGCCAGCAGCGTAGCTCTGACACCCAACTATGGCTACACCTTC.

J is TRBJ1-2 and V is TRBV7-9; D call uncertain. V gave up 3 bases and J gave up 2 bases, with 10 bases separating them. The germline CDR1 and CDR2 sequences are SEHNR and FQNEAQ (reference sequence). There are 14 residues in the CDR3. For the CDR3, the DNA is TGTGCCAGCAGCTTCGGCTCGGACAACTATGGCTACACCTTC. This encodes CASSFGSDNYGYTF.

The chain joins TRBV14 to TRBJ2-1; the match to TRBD2 covers 13 bases. The J segment lost 0 bases and the V segment lost 0 bases, leaving 5 bases of the junction unmatched. The CDR3 consists of 19 residues. CDR1 is SGHDN, CDR2 FVKESK, per germline. As DNA, the CDR3 is TGTGCCAGCAGCCAAGATCGACTAGCGGGGGGTATCTCCTACAATGAGCAGTTCTTC. It yields the protein CASSQDRLAGGISYNEQFF.

V and J are TRBV7-2 and TRBJ1-5; D is unresolved. Germline CDR1 reads SGHTA; CDR2 reads FQGNSA. Trimming left V 5 bases short and J 6 bases short, with 23 bases between. The length of the CDR3 is 17 residues. CDR3: CASSPVGGPHSGQPQHF. The CDR3 nucleotides read TGTGCCAGCAGCCCCGTGGGAGGGCCACATAGCGGTCAGCCCCAGCATTTT.

The genes are TRBV6-5 and TRBJ2-5, with TRBD2 matching over 9 bases. This CDR3 contains 15 residues. Germline CDR1 is MNHEY and CDR2 is SVGAGI. Trimming cost V 1 base and J 4 bases; bases outside gene matches: 4. CDR3 residues: CASSYWAGGRETQYF. The CDR3 DNA follows: TGTGCCAGCAGTTACTGGGCGGGGGGGCGAGAGACCCAGTACTTC.

The table lists this clone with a few counts. This chain links TRBV11-1 with TRBJ2-1; no clear D gene. CDR3 length equals 12 residues. Germline CDR1 SGHAT, CDR2 FQDESV (reference sequence). The V end lost 5 bases, the J end lost 8 bases, and 10 bases lay between the germline ends. The CDR3 sequence: CASSPKWDEQFF. The CDR3 nucleotides read TGTGCCAGCAGCCCCAAGTGGGATGAGCAGTTCTTC.

This sequence joins TRBV7-2 and TRBJ2-5; 12 bases align to TRBD1. This CDR3 is built from 14 residues. Germline V CDR1 and CDR2: SGHTA, FQGNSA. J was trimmed by 4 bases and V by 5 bases; bases with no gene match: 2. CDR3 region: CASSPGQGAETQYF. The CDR3 DNA reads TGTGCCAGCAGCCCGGGACAGGGGGCAGAGACCCAGTACTTC.

The chain is built from TRBV28 and TRBJ1-2; D is unresolved. Germline V CDR1 and CDR2: MDHEN, SYDVKM. The ends were cut back, 3 bases at V and 7 bases at J, with 15 bases in the middle. The CDR3 runs 14 residues. The DNA for the CDR3 is TGTGCCAGCAGTTTTGGCTCGGTAATACGTGGCTACACCTTC. Amino acid sequence: CASSFGSVIRGYTF.

The chain combines TRBV7-9 with TRBJ1-6; no firm D call. The V gene's germline CDR1 is SEHNR and CDR2 FQNEAQ (reference sequence). The CDR3 runs to 13 residues. V lost 2 bases to trimming and J lost 11 bases, with 10 bases between them. CDR3 DNA sequence: TGTGCCAGCAGCTTATTGGGAGGGCCACCCCTCCACTTT. This encodes CASSLLGGPPLHF.

This chain connects TRBV29-1 to TRBJ2-3; 9 bases map to TRBD1. With V trimmed by 4 bases and J by 7 bases, 6 bases remained unmatched. CDR1 and CDR2 from the germline V gene are SQVTM and ANQGSEA. The CDR3 runs 13 residues. CDR3 sequence (DNA): TGCAGCGTTGTGGGACAGGGACTCCATACGCAGTATTTT. Amino acid sequence: CSVVGQGLHTQYF.

The rearrangement uses TRBV4-1 and TRBJ2-2; D possibly uses TRBD1 or TRBD2 (5 bases each). This CDR3 has 18 amino acids. The germline CDR1 and CDR2 sequences are MGHRA and YSYEKL. V was pared by 3 bases and J by 6 bases, with 23 bases between. The CDR3 DNA is TGCGCCAGCAGCCAGGCCCCCTCGGGGACCCCGTCCCCCGGGGAGCTGTTTTTT. Translating gives CASSQAPSGTPSPGELFF.

The chain recombines TRBV2 with TRBJ1-1, with no clear D. Germline V gene lookup returns CDR1 SNHLY and CDR2 FYNNEI. This CDR3 contains 13 residues. Between the trimmed V and J ends, which lost 0 bases and 5 bases, there was a span of 7 bases. The CDR3 DNA reads as TGTGCCAGCAGTGAAGCAAAAAGGACTGAAGCTTTCTTT. It yields the protein CASSEAKRTEAFF.

The chain has TRBV29-1 and TRBJ2-1, with D hard to call. Looked up from germline, CDR1 is SQVTM and CDR2 is ANQGSEA. This CDR3 is built from 13 residues. V lost 3 bases and J 0 bases, leaving 6 bases between the germline ends. This CDR3 is CSVDKNSYNEQFF. DNA of the CDR3: TGCAGCGTTGACAAGAACTCCTACAATGAGCAGTTCTTC.

For this clone: The same CDR3 also results from other DNA sequences found in this sample. The chain has TRBV25-1 and TRBJ1-1; D is undetermined. The V end was cut by 4 bases, the J end by 1 base, with 4 bases between. The CDR3 is 12 amino acids. CDR1 is MGHDK, CDR2 SYGVNS, per germline. In DNA form, the CDR3 reads TGTGCCAGCAGTGTGGGGAACACTGAAGCTTTCTTT. It specifies CASSVGNTEAFF.